One sample yielded the 16 T cell receptor beta chains listed below, sequenced in a study of blood T cells in healthy people across ages. Together with a sample-barcoded 5' primer, a J-beta primer mix was included in a second PCR lasting roughly 6 to 12 cycles. TCRdb reanalysed the 5' RACE reads using MiXCR and keeps one entry per CDR3 protein. The profile covers 750,000 to 950,000 distinct CDR3 sequences, with around a quarter appearing a single time and roughly 3.1% taken by the ten largest. This sample was shared with a second study, whose subject was T cells of mothers and their children.

Sequenced material: blood. The receptor set was obtained from a boy between 10 and 17 years old in good health.

There are a few counts of this clonotype. The CDR3 region has the DNA TGTGCCCCAGACCCTTCGGGACGCCGGGCCGAGCAGTACTTC. This encodes CAPDPSGRRAEQYF. This sequence joins TRBV21-1 and TRBJ2-7; the D call of TRBD1 is as the table states it, not checked on the DNA. TRBV21-1 corresponds to a pseudogene. The CDR3 length is 14 residues.

This clonotype was observed once. The V gene is TRBV7-9, the J gene TRBJ2-5; no reliable D call. The germline V and J ends were trimmed by 4 bases and 2 bases, with 14 bases remaining between them. The germline V gene has CDR1 SEHNR and CDR2 FQNEAQ (reference sequence). This CDR3 is 15 amino acids long. The CDR3 loop reads CASSSLQVAQETQYF. CDR3 in DNA: TGTGCCAGCAGCTCGCTTCAGGTGGCTCAAGAGACCCAGTACTTC.

The V call is TRBV3-1, the J call TRBJ2-5, with D perhaps TRBD1 (6 bases). This CDR3 contains 15 residues. Trimming pared 0 bases from V and 3 bases from J, leaving 11 bases between. Germline V gene lookup returns CDR1 LGHDT and CDR2 YNNKEL (reference sequence). The CDR3 nucleotides are TGTGCCAGCAGCCAAGAGTGGGACATTGAAGAGACCCAGTACTTC. Its protein is CASSQEWDIEETQYF.

This clonotype was observed a few times. The chain links TRBV20-1 to TRBJ1-5; no definite D call. The V gene lost 6 bases and the J gene lost 0 bases, with 9 bases spanning the gap. CDR3 length: 13 amino acids. CDR1 DFQATT and CDR2 SNEGSKA come from the germline V gene (reference sequence). The CDR3: CSAGRASNQPQHF. The CDR3 nucleotides read TGCAGTGCCGGACGGGCTAGCAATCAGCCCCAGCATTTT.

The chain couples TRBV6-1 to TRBJ1-4; D gene ambiguous. This CDR3 has 12 residues. Trimming shortened V by 6 bases and J by 8 bases, and 10 bases separated the two germline ends. Germline-derived CDR1 and CDR2 are MNHNS and SASEGT. The chain's CDR3 is CASSGYSEKLFF. CDR3 coding DNA: TGTGCCAGCAGCGGGTATAGCGAAAAACTGTTTTTT.

The chain recombines TRBV6-6 with TRBJ1-1; D remains ambiguous. The V gene lost 6 bases and the J gene lost 6 bases, with 11 bases spanning the gap. This CDR3 region has 12 residues. Germline assignment: CDR1 MNHNY and CDR2 SVGAGI (reference sequence). CDR3 nucleotides: TGTGCCAGCAGAGAAAGGGATTCTGAAGCTTTCTTT. It is translated as CASRERDSEAFF.

The V gene is TRBV10-3, the J gene TRBJ1-2; D might be TRBD1 (6 bases). Germline V gives CDR1 ENHRY, CDR2 SYGVKD. Trimming shortened V by 2 bases and J by 3 bases, and 10 bases separated the two germline ends. The CDR3 covers 14 residues. The CDR3 DNA follows: TGTGCCATCAGTGAGGGTGACAGGTACTATGGCTACACCTTC. It encodes CAISEGDRYYGYTF.

The sample holds a few counts of this clonotype. This rearrangement joins TRBV24-1 to TRBJ2-1; no clear D gene. V was pared by 3 bases and J by 10 bases, with 9 bases between. The CDR3 is 12 amino acids. Germline CDR1 is KGHDR and CDR2 is SFDVKD. CDR3 nucleotides: TGTGCCACCAGTGATAAGGATCGGGAGCAGTTCTTC. Amino acid sequence: CATSDKDREQFF.

The chain employs TRBV28 and TRBJ1-2; D gene unclear. This CDR3 has 10 amino acids. Germline V gives CDR1 MDHEN, CDR2 SYDVKM. CDR3 DNA: TGTGACCAAACTAACTATGGCTACACCTTC. This sequence encodes CDQTNYGYTF.

This clonotype showed up just a few times. The V gene is TRBV6-2 or TRBV6-3, the J gene TRBJ2-4; D might be TRBD1 (5 bases). Per germline, CDR1 MNHEY and CDR2 SVGEGT. Trimming left V 0 bases short and J 3 bases short, with 15 bases between. The CDR3 is 17 residues long. CDR3 nucleotide sequence: TGTGCCAGCAGTTACTCGGGGCCACGACTGGGCAAAAACATTCAGTACTTC. Translation: CASSYSGPRLGKNIQYF.

The chain has TRBV10-3 and TRBJ2-3; D gene unclear. Per the germline V gene, CDR1 is ENHRY and CDR2 is SYGVKD. V dropped 0 bases and J dropped 2 bases, with 6 bases sitting between them. CDR3 length equals 14 residues. CDR3 coding DNA: TGTGCCATCAGTGAGTCGACCCTCACAGATACGCAGTATTTT. This translates into CAISESTLTDTQYF.

This chain uses TRBV20-1 with TRBJ2-5; 9 positions agree with TRBD1. Germline CDR1 is DFQATT and CDR2 is SNEGSKA (reference sequence). The length of the CDR3 is 13 residues. J lost 5 bases, V lost 5 bases, and 6 bases had no gene match. The CDR3 loop reads CSAGDRVAETQYF. The DNA of the CDR3 is TGCAGTGCTGGGGACAGGGTGGCCGAGACCCAGTACTTC.

This clonotype was observed a handful of times. The J gene is TRBJ2-1, the V gene TRBV7-2; D tentatively reads TRBD1 or TRBD2 (6 bases each). V was cut by 6 bases and J by 7 bases, with 19 bases left in between. Germline CDR1 and CDR2: SGHTA and FQGNSA. This CDR3 has 15 residues. The CDR3 is CASSFQGWGRNEQFF. CDR3 in DNA: TGTGCCAGCAGTTTTCAGGGGTGGGGGAGGAATGAGCAGTTCTTC.

Only a few counts were recorded for this clonotype. This chain connects TRBV25-1 to TRBJ2-5; unclear D gene. Germline CDR1 and CDR2: MGHDK and SYGVNS. With 0 bases removed from V and 3 bases from J, the gap between germline ends came to 17 bases. The CDR3 covers 17 residues. CDR3 DNA sequence: TGTGCCAGCAGTGAATATAGGGTTACTCCGATGGAAGAGACCCAGTACTTC. This translates into CASSEYRVTPMEETQYF.

The chain is built from TRBV27 and TRBJ2-3; 13 bases map to TRBD2. Germline V gene lookup returns CDR1 MNHEY and CDR2 SMNVEV (reference sequence). The CDR3 spans 16 residues. V gave up 5 bases and J gave up 1 base; unmatched junction bases: 3. The CDR3 DNA reads as TGTGCCAGCAGTCGGACTAGCGGGGGTGGCACAGATACGCAGTATTTT. Amino acids: CASSRTSGGGTDTQYF.

The V call is TRBV7-9, the J call TRBJ2-5; 9 positions agree with TRBD1. With the DNA end fitting TRBJ2-7 better, the J assignment may be wrong. From germline, CDR1 is SEHNR and CDR2 FQNEAQ (reference sequence). There are 18 residues in the CDR3. The CDR3 region has the DNA TGTGCCAGCAGCTGTCTCTGGGGACAGGGTAAAGGCTCCTACGAGCAGTACTTC. Its translation is CASSCLWGQGKGSYEQYF.